This TCR beta chain was identified during a study of tumor-infiltrating lymphocytes in localized non-small cell lung cancer. Findings of the study overall: TCR sequencing covered a subset of patients with enough tissue.

The germline gives CDR1 ENHRY, CDR2 SYGVKD. V dropped 6 bases and J dropped 1; count of bases not matched to a gene: 2. The CDR3 loop spans 13 amino acids. Points on this clone: The antigen remains unidentified.

The protocol was immunoSEQ multiplex PCR, while the TCRdb copy is restricted to in-frame clones and leaves out a portion. The data show around 14,000 clones, 55% to 70% seen once. The V call is TRBV10-3, the J call TRBJ1-1, with TRBD1 matching 7 bases. The clonotype was recovered from a human donor with non-small cell lung cancer. Sequencing used uninvolved lung tissue not adjacent to the tumor. CDR3 in DNA: TGTGCCATCAGGGGACAGAAGAACACTGAAGCTTTCTTT. Translation: CAIRGQKNTEAFF.